The 5 T cell receptor beta chains below come from one sample, sequenced in a study of tumor and adjacent non-tumor tissue in lung cancer. TCRbeta libraries were built with three rounds of nested PCR, modified from ARM-PCR. TCRdb re-called the multiplex PCR reads with MiXCR, one entry per CDR3 protein. The sample lists under 100,000 distinct CDR3 sequences, approximately 71% occurring once. This sample's RNA came from whole unsorted tissue. Sequencing was performed on lung tumor tissue. The receptors were sampled from a woman in her 70s with non-small cell lung cancer.

This chain connects TRBV28 to TRBJ1-6; D ambiguous. With 5 bases removed from V and 7 bases from J, the gap between germline ends came to 12 bases. CDR1 and CDR2 (germline): MDHEN, SYDVKM. The CDR3 sequence is 14 residues long. CDR3 sequence: CASSGRGENSPLHF. CDR3 DNA: TGTGCCAGCAGTGGGCGGGGTGAGAATTCACCCCTCCACTTT.

About this clonotype itself: A read error may produce the germline difference seen at one junction end. V is TRBV11-2 and J is TRBJ2-2; D gene unclear. The CDR3 has 14 residues. The germline V gene encodes CDR1 SGHAT and CDR2 FQNNGV. The CDR3 loop reads CASSLDFGTRELFF. The CDR3 bases are TGTGCCAGCAGCCTCGACTTTGGCACCAGGGAGCTGTTTTTT. Combining the CDR3 with reference TRBV11-2 and TRBJ2-2 gives the whole variable domain EAGVAQSPRYKIIEKRQSVAFWCNPISGHATLYWYQQILGQGPKLLIQFQNNGVVDDSQLPKDRFSAERLKGVDSTLKIQPAKLEDSAVYLCASSLDFGTRELFFGEGSRLTVL.

Regarding this clonotype: It may be a read error: a sequence one base away is much more abundant. The rearrangement joins TRBV28 to TRBJ1-2; D is possibly TRBD1 (5 bases). Germline V gene sequence: CDR1 MDHEN, CDR2 SYDVKM. This CDR3 region has 15 residues. The germline V and J ends were trimmed by 1 base and 8 bases, with 17 bases remaining between them. The DNA for the CDR3 is TGTGCCAGCAGTTTATTCACGATAGGGGATCGGGGCTACACCTTC. It yields the protein CASSLFTIGDRGYTF.

This clonotype showed up just a few times. The chain joins TRBV19 to TRBJ2-1; maybe TRBD2 (5 bases). CDR3 size: 13 residues. Germline lookup yields CDR1 LNHDA and CDR2 SQIVND (reference sequence). Trimming cost V 5 bases and J 10 bases, with 15 bases left between them. Written as DNA, the CDR3 is TGTGCCAGTAGTTTCTCGGGGATCAAAGAGCAGTTCTTC. Its translation: CASSFSGIKEQFF.

By its share, this clonotype is medium-sized. This sequence joins TRBV6-5 and TRBJ2-3, with 7 bases fitting TRBD1. The germline V gene encodes CDR1 MNHEY and CDR2 SVGAGI. V gave up 7 bases and J gave up 6 bases; unmatched junction bases: 10. This CDR3 spans 14 amino acids. CDR3 bases: TGTGCCAGCACGACAGGGTCATTTTTGGATACGCAGTATTTT. Its translation: CASTTGSFLDTQYF.